This T cell receptor (beta chain) emerged from a study of cytotoxic CD8 clonotypes in ibrutinib-treated CLL. Only in-frame clones appear in the TCRdb table, and some are missing; sequencing was by immunoSEQ multiplex PCR. The sample carries more than 75,000 clones, roughly three quarters recorded once. Germline V CDR1 and CDR2: LNHDA, SQIVND (reference sequence). V was shortened by 3 bases and J by 2 bases, with 16 bases between the two germline ends. This CDR3 has 16 residues. Specimen: PBMCs, collected after 24 months of ibrutinib treatment. The source is a human donor with chronic lymphocytic leukemia. This rearrangement joins TRBV19 to TRBJ1-2; a possible D gene is TRBD1 (6 bases). CDR3 bases: TGTGCCAGTAGTATCTTCGCAGGGGCGTACAACTATGGCTACACCTTC. It encodes CASSIFAGAYNYGYTF.